The clone carrying this T cell receptor (beta chain) has a count of ten or more. What it recognizes is unknown. TCRdb passed the 5' RACE reads through MiXCR, listing each CDR3 protein once. The sample has 200,000 to 250,000 distinct CDR3 sequences; approximately 7.4% are singletons. The germline gives CDR1 SEHNR, CDR2 FQNEAQ (reference sequence). Trimming cost V 5 bases and J 10 bases; bases outside gene matches: 5. The CDR3 is 13 amino acids. This entry comes from a study of CD8 T cells in ankylosing spondylitis. General study findings and limits: Characteristic, it appeared, of ankylosing spondylitis blood was a TCR beta motif of eight highly homologous variants.

Sample: blood, either unsorted or a sorted T cell fraction (not recorded which). This clonotype was obtained from a male donor with ankylosing spondylitis. The chain has TRBV7-9 and TRBJ1-6, with TRBD1 matching over 7 bases. The CDR3 DNA reads as TGTGCCAGCAGCCCCGACAGGGTCTCACCCCTCCACTTT. Its translation: CASSPDRVSPLHF.